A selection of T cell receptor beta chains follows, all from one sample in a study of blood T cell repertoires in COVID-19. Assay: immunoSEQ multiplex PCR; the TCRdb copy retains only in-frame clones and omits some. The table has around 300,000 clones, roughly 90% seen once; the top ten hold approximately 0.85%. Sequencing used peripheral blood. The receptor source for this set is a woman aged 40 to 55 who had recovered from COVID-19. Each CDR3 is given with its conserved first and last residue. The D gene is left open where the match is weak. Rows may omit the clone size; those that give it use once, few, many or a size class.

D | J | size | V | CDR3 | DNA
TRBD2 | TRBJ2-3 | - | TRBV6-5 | CASSQTSVDTQYF | TGTGCCAGCAGTCAGACTAGCGTAGATACGCAGTATTTT
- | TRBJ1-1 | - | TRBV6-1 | CASSEGVDRKNTEAFF | TGTGCCAGCAGTGAAGGCGTCGACAGGAAGAACACTGAAGCTTTCTTT
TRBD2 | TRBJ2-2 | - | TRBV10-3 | CAIRRRERELNTGELFF | TGTGCCATCAGAAGACGGGAGCGGGAGTTGAACACCGGGGAGCTGTTTTTT
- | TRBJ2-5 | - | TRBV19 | CASSMTVEETQYF | TGTGCCAGTAGTATGACAGTGGAAGAGACCCAGTACTTC
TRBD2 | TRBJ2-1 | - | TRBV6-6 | CASSYTGAGGPNEQFF | TGTGCCAGCAGTTACACCGGAGCGGGAGGGCCTAATGAGCAGTTCTTC
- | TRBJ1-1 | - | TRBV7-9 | CASSFRGNTEAFF | TGTGCCAGCAGCTTCCGGGGGAACACTGAAGCTTTCTTT
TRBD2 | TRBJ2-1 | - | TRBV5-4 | CASSLGTSGYNEQFF | TGTGCCAGCAGCTTGGGGACTAGCGGGTACAATGAGCAGTTCTTC
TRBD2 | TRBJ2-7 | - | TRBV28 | CASSEGTSGYEQYF | TGTGCCAGCAGTGAGGGGACTAGCGGCTACGAGCAGTACTTC
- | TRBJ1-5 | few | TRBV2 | CASSEIGQLEWPQHF | TGTGCCAGCAGTGAAATTGGACAGCTCGAATGGCCCCAGCATTTT
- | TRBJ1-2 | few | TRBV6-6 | CASSYTGPNGYTF | TGTGCCAGCAGTTATACAGGGCCAAATGGCTACACCTTC